The clone carrying this T cell receptor beta chain was recorded a few times. Its antigen is not identified. These data are taken from a study of blood T cells in healthy people across ages. For the second PCR, which ran for about 7 to 11 cycles, a sample-barcoded 5' primer and a J-beta primer mix were used. Every cDNA molecule bore a tag from a template-switch adaptor containing 12 random nucleotides. TCRdb re-called the 5' RACE reads with MiXCR, one entry per CDR3 protein. This sample carries over 700,000 distinct CDR3 sequences, about 25% of them seen once, and the ten largest clones take 9% to 9.5%. The study's findings and limits: Observed TCR beta diversity showed a strong correlation with the percentage of naive T cells as measured by flow cytometry.

The germline V gene has CDR1 WNHNN and CDR2 SYGVQD (reference sequence). Trimming removed 3 bases at V and 5 bases at J, with 13 bases between. This CDR3 region has 14 residues. These same data were also listed under a study on T cells of mothers and their children. That work contributes: No persistent microchimeric T cell clones were detected at about 100 clones per million clonotypes sensitivity.

This sequence was found in a boy aged 5-17 years in good health. The V gene is TRBV10-1, the J gene TRBJ2-5; TRBD2 is a possible D gene (5 bases). The sample taken for sequencing was blood. The DNA of the CDR3 is TGCGCCAGCAGTGACGGAGGCGTTCAGGAGACCCAGTACTTC. Translated, it gives CASSDGGVQETQYF.